This T cell receptor (beta chain) was identified during a study of T cell repertoires in cytomegalovirus infection. This clonotype occurred a few times. Its antigen is as yet unknown. From the reads, TCRdb called clonotypes with MiXCR, one entry per CDR3 protein. Of about 150,000 distinct CDR3 sequences in the sample, around a quarter were seen once. Findings and limits, study-wide: Carriers of CMV plus the relevant HLA were identified by cumulative public TCR beta family frequency.

The sequenced material came from PBMCs. The origin of this receptor is a human donor in good health (CMV status not recorded). Some clones in this sample may be carry-over from other donors' samples.

The DNA of the CDR3 is TGTGCCAGCAACAGGGACCCTGGGGCCAACGTCCTGACTTTC. It encodes CASNRDPGANVLTF. This sequence joins TRBV10-3 and TRBJ2-6; possible D gene TRBD1, 6 bases. Germline CDR1 and CDR2: ENHRY and SYGVKD. The CDR3 is made up of 14 amino acids. Trimming stripped 10 bases from V and 2 bases from J, with 12 bases between.